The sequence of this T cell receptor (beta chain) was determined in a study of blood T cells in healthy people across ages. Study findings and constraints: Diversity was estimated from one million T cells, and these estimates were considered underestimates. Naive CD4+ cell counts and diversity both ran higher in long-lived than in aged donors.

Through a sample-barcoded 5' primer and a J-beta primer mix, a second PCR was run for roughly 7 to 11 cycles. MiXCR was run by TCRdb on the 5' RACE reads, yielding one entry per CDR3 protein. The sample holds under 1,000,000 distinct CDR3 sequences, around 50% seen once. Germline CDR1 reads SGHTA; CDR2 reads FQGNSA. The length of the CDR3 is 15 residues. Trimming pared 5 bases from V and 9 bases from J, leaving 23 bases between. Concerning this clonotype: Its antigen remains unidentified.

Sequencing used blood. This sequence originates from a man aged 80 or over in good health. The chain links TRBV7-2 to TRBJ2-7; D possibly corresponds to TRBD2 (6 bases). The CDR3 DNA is TGTGCCAGCAGCCCGATGGAGACTACGGGAGAGGGGCAGTACTTC. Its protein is CASSPMETTGEGQYF. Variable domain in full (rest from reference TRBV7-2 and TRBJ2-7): GAGVSQSPSNKVTEKGKDVELRCDPISGHTALYWYRQSLGQGLEFLIYFQGNSAPDKSGLPSDRFSAERTGGSVSTLTIQRTQQEDSAVYLCASSPMETTGEGQYFGPGTRLTVT.